This TCR beta chain was observed in a study of regulatory T cells in long-lasting Graves disease. Study-level points and caveats: A greater number of public clonotypes (about 2,900) was shared by persistent patients than by new patients (about 880). TRBV28, TRBJ1-2 and TRBJ2-5 were favored in persistent disease.

Time point given: persistent/refractory GD, antithyroid drugs over 5 years with positive TRAb. Isolated PBMC RNA provided the starting material for the TCR library. It was American Thyroid Association guidelines that determined Graves' disease diagnosis. This clonotype was observed a handful of times. Its antigen is not known. The V end was cut by 4 bases, the J end by 5 bases, with 13 bases between. Germline CDR1 and CDR2: SGHNT and YYREEE (reference sequence). The CDR3 covers 14 residues. With iRepertoire HTBI primers and Arm-PCR of CDR3 regions, TCR beta libraries were built. TCRdb re-called the multiplex PCR reads through MiXCR, storing one row per CDR3 protein. The sample lists about 470,000 distinct CDR3 sequences, about a fifth seen once, with 7.8% in the top ten.

This receptor was taken from a female donor with Graves disease. The starting material was peripheral blood mononuclear cells (PBMCs), obtained when the disease was refractory, from a patient treated with antithyroid drugs. This chain connects TRBV5-4 to TRBJ2-4; either TRBD1 or TRBD2 may supply D (6 bases each). The CDR3 bases are TGTGCCAGCAGCGCAGGGGACTCCCAAAACATTCAGTACTTC. It encodes CASSAGDSQNIQYF.